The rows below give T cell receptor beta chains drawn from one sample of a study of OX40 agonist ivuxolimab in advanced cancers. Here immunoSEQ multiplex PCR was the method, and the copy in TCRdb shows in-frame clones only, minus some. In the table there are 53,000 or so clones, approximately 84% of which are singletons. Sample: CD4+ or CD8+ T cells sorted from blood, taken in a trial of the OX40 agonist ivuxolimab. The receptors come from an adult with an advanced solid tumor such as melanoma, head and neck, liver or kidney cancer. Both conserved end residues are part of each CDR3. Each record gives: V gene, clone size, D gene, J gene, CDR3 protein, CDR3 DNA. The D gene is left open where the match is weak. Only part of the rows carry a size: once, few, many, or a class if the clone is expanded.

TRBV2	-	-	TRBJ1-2	CASSEALPGGGSTLRGYTF	TGTGCCAGCAGCGAAGCGCTTCCCGGCGGGGGTTCTACCTTGCGGGGCTACACCTTC
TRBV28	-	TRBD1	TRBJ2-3	CASRPQGRTDTQYF	TGTGCCAGCAGACCACAGGGGCGTACAGATACGCAGTATTTT
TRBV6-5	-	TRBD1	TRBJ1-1	CASRRQGQSTEAFF	TGTGCCAGCAGACGACAGGGGCAGAGCACTGAAGCTTTCTTT
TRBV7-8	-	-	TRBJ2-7	CASSLGRLSNEQYF	TGTGCCAGCAGCTTAGGCCGGCTTTCCAACGAGCAGTACTTC
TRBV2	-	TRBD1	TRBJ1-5	CASSQQGSNQPQHF	TGTGCCAGCAGCCAACAGGGGAGTAATCAGCCCCAGCATTTT
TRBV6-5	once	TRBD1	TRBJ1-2	CASTAGGYGYTF	TGTGCCAGCACGGCAGGGGGCTATGGCTACACCTTC
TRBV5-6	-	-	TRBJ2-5	CASSLWGAGETQYF	TGTGCCAGCAGCTTGTGGGGGGCAGGGGAGACCCAGTACTTC
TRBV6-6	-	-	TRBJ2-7	CASSYIGVLSYEQYF	TGTGCCAGCAGTTACATAGGGGTTCTATCCTACGAGCAGTACTTC
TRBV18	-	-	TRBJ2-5	CASSISGQAPQETQYF	TGTGCCAGCTCAATCTCCGGGCAGGCCCCCCAAGAGACCCAGTACTTC
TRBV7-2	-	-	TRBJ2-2	CASSLERAGELFF	TGTGCCAGCAGCTTAGAGAGGGCCGGGGAGCTGTTTTTT
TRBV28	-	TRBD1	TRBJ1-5	CASSYQGAGNQPQHF	TGTGCCAGCAGTTACCAGGGGGCTGGGAATCAGCCCCAGCATTTT
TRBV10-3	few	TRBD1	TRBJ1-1	CAISGKDRAAASAFF	TGTGCCATCAGTGGAAAGGACAGGGCGGCGGCGTCCGCTTTCTTT
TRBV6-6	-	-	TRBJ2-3	CASSSREGAVADTQYF	TGTGCCAGCAGTTCCCGGGAGGGGGCTGTTGCAGATACGCAGTATTTT
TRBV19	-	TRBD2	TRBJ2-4	CASSTGLAEAKNIQYF	TGTGCCAGTAGTACCGGACTAGCGGAAGCCAAAAACATTCAGTACTTC
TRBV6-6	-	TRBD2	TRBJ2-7	CASLRGTSGEQYF	TGTGCCAGCCTGCGGGGGACCTCTGGGGAGCAGTACTTC
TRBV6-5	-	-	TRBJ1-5	CASQLGGDQPQHF	TGTGCCAGTCAACTCGGGGGGGATCAGCCCCAGCATTTT
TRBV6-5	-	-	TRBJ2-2	CASSYGQQNTGELFF	TGTGCCAGCAGTTACGGACAGCAGAACACCGGGGAGCTGTTTTTT
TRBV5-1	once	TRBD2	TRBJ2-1	CASSPGLAGTAFNEQFF	TGCGCCAGCAGCCCTGGACTAGCGGGCACCGCCTTCAATGAGCAGTTCTTC
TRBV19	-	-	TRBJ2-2	CASSIGREHRKELFF	TGTGCCAGTAGTATAGGGCGGGAACACCGAAAGGAGCTGTTTTTT
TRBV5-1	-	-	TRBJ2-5	CASSLNAGPQETQYF	TGCGCCAGCAGCTTGAATGCGGGACCCCAAGAGACCCAGTACTTC
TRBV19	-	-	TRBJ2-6	CASSIVQGFLAGANVLTF	TGTGCCAGTAGTATAGTTCAAGGATTTTTGGCTGGGGCCAACGTCCTGACTTTC
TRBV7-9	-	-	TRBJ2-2	CASSLAVASRELFF	TGTGCCAGCAGCTTAGCGGTGGCTAGCCGGGAGCTGTTTTTT